The clone carrying this TCR beta chain was counted a few times. This sample is drawn from a study of cytotoxic CD8 clonotypes in ibrutinib-treated CLL. The wider study: Timing of response sample collection was a median about twelve months after treatment start, with a range of 6 to 36.

The protocol was immunoSEQ multiplex PCR, while the TCRdb copy is restricted to in-frame clones and leaves out a portion. Of tens of thousands of clones in the sample, about 82% are singletons; the top ten hold under 7%. This CDR3 spans 15 amino acids. In germline, CDR1 is SGDLS, CDR2 YYNGEE. Trimming took off 0 bases at V and 0 bases at J, with 6 bases between the two ends. Sample: PBMCs, taken before ibrutinib treatment. This sequence was found in a human donor with chronic lymphocytic leukemia. The J gene is TRBJ2-2, the V gene TRBV9; TRBD1 might be the D (5 bases). CDR3 sequence: CASSVEGSNTGELFF. The CDR3 region has the DNA TGTGCCAGCAGCGTAGAGGGGTCGAACACCGGGGAGCTGTTTTTT. Combining the CDR3 with reference TRBV9 and TRBJ2-2 gives the whole variable domain DSGVTQTPKHLITATGQRVTLRCSPRSGDLSVYWYQQSLDQGLQFLIQYYNGEERAKGNILERFSAQQFPDLHSELNLSSLELGDSALYFCASSVEGSNTGELFFGEGSRLTVL.